Each of the 21 T cell receptor beta chains below was sequenced from the same sample in a study of patients and donors after allogeneic stem cell transplantation. A single record per CDR3 protein comes from TCRdb applying MiXCR to the RT-PCR reads. The sample consists of about 8,800 distinct CDR3 sequences, about 4% of them appearing once. Sequencing used blood, either unsorted or a sorted T cell fraction (not recorded which). These receptors originate from a human donor who was either an allogeneic HSCT recipient or a stem cell or donor lymphocyte infusion donor (not recorded which). It is not recorded whose cells these are; they may come from a transplant donor.

This clonotype is judged medium-sized. The chain carries TRBV11-3 and TRBJ2-1, with 9 positions matching TRBD2. Germline CDR1 reads SGHNT; CDR2 reads YENEEA. With 1 base clipped from V and 4 bases from J, the junction kept 8 bases outside the gene matches. This CDR3 contains 17 residues. CDR3 bases: TGTGCCAGCAGCTTAGCTAGCTGGCTAGCGGGGTACAATGAGCAGTTCTTC. Amino acid sequence: CASSLASWLAGYNEQFF. Supplemented by reference TRBV11-3 and TRBJ2-1, the full variable domain reads EAGVVQSPRYKIIEKKQPVAFWCNPISGHNTLYWYLQNLGQGPELLIRYENEEAVDDSQLPKDRFSAERLKGVDSTLKIQPAELGDSAVYLCASSLASWLAGYNEQFFGPGTRLTVL.

This clonotype was counted ten times or more. The chain combines TRBV6-1 with TRBJ1-5; TRBD1 is a possible D gene (5 bases). Trimming cost V 4 bases and J 4 bases, with 11 bases left between them. The V gene's germline CDR1 is MNHNS and CDR2 SASEGT. The CDR3 is made up of 14 amino acids. The CDR3 here is CASSVRGVNQPQHF. The CDR3 DNA follows: TGTGCCAGCAGTGTAAGGGGTGTGAATCAGCCCCAGCATTTT.

The table lists this clonotype with many counts. The genes are TRBV6-5 and TRBJ1-2; TRBD1 is a possible D gene (6 bases). V lost 1 base and J 7 bases, leaving 13 bases between the germline ends. Germline assignment: CDR1 MNHEY and CDR2 SVGAGI. CDR3 length: 14 amino acids. The CDR3 bases are TGTGCCAGCAGTTACTTAACAGGGTTCGTTGGCTACACCTTC. Its translation is CASSYLTGFVGYTF.

There are many counts of this clonotype. The chain couples TRBV4-2 to TRBJ2-5; TRBD1 matches 7 bases. CDR1 and CDR2 (germline): LGHNA, YNFKEQ. The CDR3 is made up of 15 amino acids. V lost 3 bases, J lost 2 bases, and 6 bases stayed unmatched. CDR3 DNA sequence: TGTGCCAGCAGCCAGGCCACAGGGGCTCAAGAGACCCAGTACTTC. Its protein product is CASSQATGAQETQYF.

This clonotype was counted many times. The rearrangement joins TRBV3-1 to TRBJ2-2; a weak D match, TRBD2 (5 bases). CDR1 is LGHDT and CDR2 is YNNKEL in the germline V gene (reference sequence). The V and J ends lost 1 base and 6 bases respectively, with 9 bases between them. The CDR3 sequence is 14 residues long. The chain's CDR3 is CASSQVEGSGELFF. In DNA, the CDR3 is TGTGCCAGCAGCCAAGTAGAGGGATCCGGGGAGCTGTTTTTT.

This clonotype occurred many times. V is TRBV12-3 or TRBV12-4 and J is TRBJ1-3; no firm D call. The CDR3 has 14 amino acids. Trimming stripped 6 bases from V and 7 bases from J, with 16 bases between. This chain's CDR3 is CASRDLGVSNTIYF. DNA for the CDR3: TGTGCCAGCAGAGACTTGGGTGTCTCCAACACCATATATTTT.

There are many counts of this clonotype. The J gene is TRBJ2-7, the V gene TRBV7-9; 9 bases line up with TRBD2. This CDR3 is 15 amino acids long. CDR1 SEHNR and CDR2 FQNEAQ come from the germline V gene (reference sequence). V shed 5 bases and J 1 base; nucleotides not matched to a gene: 6. The CDR3 region has the DNA TGTGCCAGCAGCATAAAACTAGCGGGTTCCTACGAGCAGTACTTC. Residues: CASSIKLAGSYEQYF.

This clonotype was observed at least ten times. V is TRBV27 and J is TRBJ2-5; 7 bases match TRBD2. Losses at the gene ends were 0 bases for V and 4 bases for J; bases not matched to a gene: 5. The CDR3 totals 15 residues. The germline gives CDR1 MNHEY, CDR2 SMNVEV (reference sequence). In DNA, the CDR3 is TGTGCCAGCAGTTTATCGGGACTATATGGAGAGACCCAGTACTTC. Protein product: CASSLSGLYGETQYF.

This clonotype counts as medium-sized (0.01 to 0.1%). The chain is built from TRBV20-1 and TRBJ2-1; 7 bases are a match to TRBD2. Germline values: CDR1 DFQATT, CDR2 SNEGSKA (reference sequence). The CDR3 sequence is 14 residues long. The junction had 7 bases not matched to a gene; V was cut back by 2 bases and J by 6 bases. CDR3 protein: CSARSGLGLNEQFF. CDR3 DNA sequence: TGCAGTGCTAGAAGTGGACTAGGTCTCAATGAGCAGTTCTTC.

The sample holds a few counts of this clonotype. The rearrangement joins TRBV14 to TRBJ2-7; D gene unclear. Trimming shortened V by 1 base and J by 5 bases, and 6 bases separated the two germline ends. The length of the CDR3 is 12 residues. Germline V gene lookup returns CDR1 SGHDN and CDR2 FVKESK. CDR3 region: CASSQARNEQYF. CDR3 DNA: TGTGCCAGCAGCCAAGCAAGGAACGAGCAGTACTTC.

Ten or more counts support this clonotype. The chain is built from TRBV18 and TRBJ2-3, with no clear D. There are 13 residues in the CDR3. Trimming cost V 3 bases and J 6 bases, with 10 bases left between them. Germline assignment: CDR1 KGHSH and CDR2 LQKENI. The CDR3 bases are TGTGCCAGCTCACCTCGGGCCCCGGATACGCAGTATTTT. As protein: CASSPRAPDTQYF.

In its sample, this clonotype was seen many times. The junction departs from germline at one end; a sequencing error may be responsible. J is TRBJ2-1 and V is TRBV28, with a tentative D call TRBD1 (6 bases). Germline V gives CDR1 MDHEN, CDR2 SYDVKM. This CDR3 has 12 amino acids. This CDR3 is CASSLNGGQGLF. CDR3 bases: TGTGCCAGCAGTTTGAATGGGGGCCAGGGGCTCTTC.

This clonotype was picked up a small number of times. The rearrangement uses TRBV20-1 and TRBJ2-1, with D possibly TRBD1 on 5 matching bases. CDR1 and CDR2 (germline): DFQATT, SNEGSKA (reference sequence). Trimming left V 0 bases short and J 1 base short, with 10 bases between. CDR3 length: 15 residues. CDR3 sequence (DNA): TGCAGTGCTAGAGACCCAGGGCGGTCCTACAATGAGCAGTTCTTC. Translation gives CSARDPGRSYNEQFF.

This clonotype was detected many times. This chain links TRBV12-3 or TRBV12-4 with TRBJ1-4; tentative D call: TRBD1 (5 bases). The V gene lost 5 bases and the J gene lost 7 bases, with 11 bases spanning the gap. The CDR3 spans 13 residues. The DNA for the CDR3 is TGTGCCAGCAGTACCCGGGGGGGTGAAAAACTGTTTTTT. It codes for CASSTRGGEKLFF.

This clonotype was found many times. This chain uses TRBV3-1 with TRBJ2-7; a weak D match, TRBD2 (5 bases). Germline V lookup: CDR1 LGHDT, CDR2 YNNKEL (reference sequence). The CDR3 runs to 14 residues. Deletions cut 3 bases from V and 7 bases from J, with 16 bases between. CDR3 protein: CASSHAGVKLEQYF. The CDR3 DNA is TGTGCCAGCAGCCATGCCGGGGTCAAACTAGAGCAGTACTTC.

This clonotype was recorded many times. The V call is TRBV7-9, the J call TRBJ2-1, with 14 bases aligning to TRBD2. The J segment lost 15 bases and the V segment lost 5 bases, leaving 12 bases of the junction unmatched. The CDR3 runs to 15 residues. Germline V gene sequence: CDR1 SEHNR, CDR2 FQNEAQ (reference sequence). In DNA form, the CDR3 reads TGTGCCAGCAGCGCCGGAATGACTAGCGGGAGGGCCTTGTTCTTC. Translating it yields CASSAGMTSGRALFF.

This clonotype was observed many times. The chain combines TRBV9 with TRBJ2-5; 13 nucleotides agree with TRBD2. Germline V gene data show CDR1 as SGDLS and CDR2 as YYNGEE. The CDR3 runs 16 residues. Trimming took 4 bases from V and 4 from J; bases not matched to a gene: 7. The CDR3 sequence: CASSLGLAGVLETQYF. CDR3 nucleotides: TGTGCCAGCAGCCTCGGACTAGCGGGAGTCCTAGAGACCCAGTACTTC. Based on the CDR3 plus reference TRBV9 and TRBJ2-5, the full variable domain is DSGVTQTPKHLITATGQRVTLRCSPRSGDLSVYWYQQSLDQGLQFLIQYYNGEERAKGNILERFSAQQFPDLHSELNLSSLELGDSALYFCASSLGLAGVLETQYFGPGTRLLVL.

Relative to its sample, this clonotype is hyperexpanded. The V gene is TRBV7-9, the J gene TRBJ2-7; 7 bases line up with TRBD2. V lost 6 bases, J lost 6 bases, and 5 bases stayed unmatched. There are 12 residues in the CDR3. Germline CDR1 is SEHNR and CDR2 is FQNEAQ (reference sequence). The CDR3 DNA follows: TGTGCCAGCAGTTCGGGGAGGGTCGAGCAGTACTTC. Translation: CASSSGRVEQYF. The full variable domain, completed using reference TRBV7-9 and TRBJ2-7, is DTGVSQNPRHKITKRGQNVTFRCDPISEHNRLYWYRQTLGQGPEFLTYFQNEAQLEKSRLLSDRFSAERPKGSFSTLEIQRTEQGDSAMYLCASSSGRVEQYFGPGTRLTVT.

In the case of this clonotype: A much more abundant neighbour one base away suggests this may be a read error. Without the conserved terminal phenylalanine or tryptophan, this CDR3 likely stems from a read error. The V and J genes are TRBV7-9 and TRBJ2-3, with D possibly matching TRBD2 (5 bases). Trimming took 5 bases from V and 2 from J, leaving 20 bases between them. The V gene's germline CDR1 is SEHNR and CDR2 FQNEAQ (reference sequence). This CDR3 spans 17 amino acids. In DNA form, the CDR3 reads TGTGCCAGCAGCCCCCGGAGGTTCCTGCTTGACACAGATACGCAGTATTTG. This translates into CASSPRRFLLDTDTQYL.

By proportion, this clonotype is medium-sized. J is TRBJ2-1 and V is TRBV7-3; 9 bases match TRBD2. The germline gives CDR1 SGHTA, CDR2 FQGTGA. CDR3 length equals 17 residues. V was clipped by 2 bases and J by 7 bases; unmatched bases: 12. The CDR3 sequence: CASSLESSGMGWNEQFF. CDR3 DNA: TGTGCCAGCAGCTTAGAGTCTAGCGGGATGGGTTGGAATGAGCAGTTCTTC.

This clonotype was observed at least ten times. CDR3: CASSLSGSWVEQYF. CDR3 bases: TGTGCCAGCAGTTTATCCGGGTCCTGGGTCGAGCAGTACTTC. The rearrangement joins TRBV28 to TRBJ2-7; D is unresolved. CDR3 length: 14 amino acids. Germline lookup yields CDR1 MDHEN and CDR2 SYDVKM. The V end was cut by 1 base, the J end by 6 bases, with 13 bases between. Looking up the rest from reference TRBV28 and TRBJ2-7 gives the full variable domain: DVKVTQSSRYLVKRTGEKVFLECVQDMDHENMFWYRQDPGLGLRLIYFSYDVKMKEKGDIPEGYSVSREKKERFSLILESASTNQTSMYLCASSLSGSWVEQYFGPGTRLTVT.